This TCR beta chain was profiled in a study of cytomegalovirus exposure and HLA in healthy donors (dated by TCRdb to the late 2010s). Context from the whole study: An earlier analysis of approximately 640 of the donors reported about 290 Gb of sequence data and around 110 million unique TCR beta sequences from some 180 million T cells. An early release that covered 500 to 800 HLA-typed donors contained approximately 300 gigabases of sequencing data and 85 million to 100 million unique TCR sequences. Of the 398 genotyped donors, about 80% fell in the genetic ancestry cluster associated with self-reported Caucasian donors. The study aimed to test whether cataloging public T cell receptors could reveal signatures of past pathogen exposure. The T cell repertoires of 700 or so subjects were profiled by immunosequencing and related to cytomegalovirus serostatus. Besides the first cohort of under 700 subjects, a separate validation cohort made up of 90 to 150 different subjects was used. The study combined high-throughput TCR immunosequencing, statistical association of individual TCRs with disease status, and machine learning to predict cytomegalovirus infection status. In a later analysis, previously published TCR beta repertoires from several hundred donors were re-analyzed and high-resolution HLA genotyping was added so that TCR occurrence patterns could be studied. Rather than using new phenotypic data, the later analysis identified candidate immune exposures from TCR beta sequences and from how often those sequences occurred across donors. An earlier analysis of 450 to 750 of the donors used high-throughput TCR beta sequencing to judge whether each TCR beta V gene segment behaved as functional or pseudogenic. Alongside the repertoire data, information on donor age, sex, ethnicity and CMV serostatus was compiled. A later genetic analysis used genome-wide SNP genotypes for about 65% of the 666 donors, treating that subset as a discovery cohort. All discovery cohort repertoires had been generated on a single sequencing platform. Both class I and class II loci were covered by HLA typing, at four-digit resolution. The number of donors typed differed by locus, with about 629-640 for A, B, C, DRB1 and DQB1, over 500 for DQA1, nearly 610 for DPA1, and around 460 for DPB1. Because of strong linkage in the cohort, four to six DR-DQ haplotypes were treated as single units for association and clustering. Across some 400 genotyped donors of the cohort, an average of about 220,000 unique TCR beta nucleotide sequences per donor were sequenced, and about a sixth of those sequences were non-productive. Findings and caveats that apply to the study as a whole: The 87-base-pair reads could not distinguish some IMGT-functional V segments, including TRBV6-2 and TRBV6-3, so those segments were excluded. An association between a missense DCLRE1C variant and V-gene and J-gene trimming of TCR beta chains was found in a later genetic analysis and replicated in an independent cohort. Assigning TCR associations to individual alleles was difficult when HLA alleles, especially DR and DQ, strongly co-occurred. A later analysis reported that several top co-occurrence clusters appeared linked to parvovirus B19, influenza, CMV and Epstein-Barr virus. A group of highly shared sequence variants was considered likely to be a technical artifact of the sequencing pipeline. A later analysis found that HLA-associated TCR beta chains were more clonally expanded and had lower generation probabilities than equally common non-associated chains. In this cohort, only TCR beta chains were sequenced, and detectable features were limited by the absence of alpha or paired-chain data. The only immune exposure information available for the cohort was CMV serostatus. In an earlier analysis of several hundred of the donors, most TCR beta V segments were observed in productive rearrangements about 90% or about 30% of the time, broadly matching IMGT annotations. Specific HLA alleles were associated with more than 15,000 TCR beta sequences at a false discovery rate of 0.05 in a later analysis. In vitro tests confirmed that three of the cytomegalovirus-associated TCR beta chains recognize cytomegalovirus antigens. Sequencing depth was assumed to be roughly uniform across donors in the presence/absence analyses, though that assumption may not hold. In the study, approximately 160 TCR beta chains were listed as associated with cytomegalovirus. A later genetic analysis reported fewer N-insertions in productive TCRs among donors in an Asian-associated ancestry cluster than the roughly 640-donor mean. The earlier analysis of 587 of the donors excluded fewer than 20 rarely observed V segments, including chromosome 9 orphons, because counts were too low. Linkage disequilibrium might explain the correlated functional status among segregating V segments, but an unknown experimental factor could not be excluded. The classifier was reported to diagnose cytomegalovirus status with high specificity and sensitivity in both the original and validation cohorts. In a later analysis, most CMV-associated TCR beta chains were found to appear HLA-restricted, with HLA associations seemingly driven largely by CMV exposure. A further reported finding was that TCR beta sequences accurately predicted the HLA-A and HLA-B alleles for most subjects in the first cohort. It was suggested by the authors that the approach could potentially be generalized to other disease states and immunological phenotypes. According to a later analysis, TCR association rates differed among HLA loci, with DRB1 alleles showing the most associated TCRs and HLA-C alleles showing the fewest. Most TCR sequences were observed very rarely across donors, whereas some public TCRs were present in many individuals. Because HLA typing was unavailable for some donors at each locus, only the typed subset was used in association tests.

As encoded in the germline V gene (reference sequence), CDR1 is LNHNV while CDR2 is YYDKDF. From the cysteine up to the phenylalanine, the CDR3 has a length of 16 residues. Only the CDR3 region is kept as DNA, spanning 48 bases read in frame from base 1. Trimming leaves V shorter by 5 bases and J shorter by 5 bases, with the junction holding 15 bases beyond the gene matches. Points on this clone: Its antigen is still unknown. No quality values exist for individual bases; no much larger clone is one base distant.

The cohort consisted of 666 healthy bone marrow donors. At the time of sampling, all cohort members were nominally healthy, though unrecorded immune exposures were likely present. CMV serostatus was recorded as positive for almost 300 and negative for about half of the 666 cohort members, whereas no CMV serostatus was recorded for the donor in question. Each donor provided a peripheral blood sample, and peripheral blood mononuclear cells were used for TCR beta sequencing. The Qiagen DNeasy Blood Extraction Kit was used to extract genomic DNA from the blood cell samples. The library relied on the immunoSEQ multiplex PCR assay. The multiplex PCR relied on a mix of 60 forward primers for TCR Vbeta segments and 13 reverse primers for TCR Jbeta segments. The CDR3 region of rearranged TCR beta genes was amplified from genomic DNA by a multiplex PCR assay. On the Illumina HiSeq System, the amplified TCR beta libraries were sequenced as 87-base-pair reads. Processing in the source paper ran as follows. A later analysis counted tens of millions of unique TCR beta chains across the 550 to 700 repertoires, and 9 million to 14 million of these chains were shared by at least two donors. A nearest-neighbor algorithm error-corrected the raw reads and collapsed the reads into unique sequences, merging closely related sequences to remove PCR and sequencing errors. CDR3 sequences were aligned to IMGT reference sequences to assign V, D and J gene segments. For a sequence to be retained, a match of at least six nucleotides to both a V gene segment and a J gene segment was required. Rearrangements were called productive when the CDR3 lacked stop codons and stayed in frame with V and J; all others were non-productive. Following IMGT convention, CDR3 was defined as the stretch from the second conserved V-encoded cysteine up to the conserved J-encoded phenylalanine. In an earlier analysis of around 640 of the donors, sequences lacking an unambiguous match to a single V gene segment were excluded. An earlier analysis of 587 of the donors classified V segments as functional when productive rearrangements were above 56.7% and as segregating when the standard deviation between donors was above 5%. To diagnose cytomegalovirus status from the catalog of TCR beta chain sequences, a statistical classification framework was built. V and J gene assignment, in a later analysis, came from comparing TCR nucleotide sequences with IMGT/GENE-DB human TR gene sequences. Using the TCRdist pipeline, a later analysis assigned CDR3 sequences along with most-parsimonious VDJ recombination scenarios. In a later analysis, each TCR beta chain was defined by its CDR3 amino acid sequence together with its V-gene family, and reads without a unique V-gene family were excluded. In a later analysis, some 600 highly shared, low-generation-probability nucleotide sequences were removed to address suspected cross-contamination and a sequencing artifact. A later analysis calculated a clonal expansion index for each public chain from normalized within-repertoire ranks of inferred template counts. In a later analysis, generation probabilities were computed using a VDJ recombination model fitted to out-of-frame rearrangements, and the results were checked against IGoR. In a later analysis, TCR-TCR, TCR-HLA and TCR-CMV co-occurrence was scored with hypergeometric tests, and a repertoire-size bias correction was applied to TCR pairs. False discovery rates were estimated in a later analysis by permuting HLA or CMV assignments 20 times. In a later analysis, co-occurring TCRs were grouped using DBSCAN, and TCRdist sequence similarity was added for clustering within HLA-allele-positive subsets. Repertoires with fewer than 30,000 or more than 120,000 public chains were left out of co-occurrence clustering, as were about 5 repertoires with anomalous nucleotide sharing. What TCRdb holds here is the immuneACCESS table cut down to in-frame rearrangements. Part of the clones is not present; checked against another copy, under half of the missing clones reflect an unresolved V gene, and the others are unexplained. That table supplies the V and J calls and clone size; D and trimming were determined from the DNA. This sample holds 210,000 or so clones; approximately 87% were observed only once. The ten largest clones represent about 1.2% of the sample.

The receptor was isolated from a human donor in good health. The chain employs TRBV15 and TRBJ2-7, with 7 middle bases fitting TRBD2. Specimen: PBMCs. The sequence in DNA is TGTGCCACCAGCTCTTTCCCGGGCGGGAGTGGCCACGAGCAGTACTTC. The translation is CATSSFPGGSGHEQYF.